This T cell receptor (beta chain) was recovered during a study of vaccination and CD4 T cells after COVID-19 (dated 2022 in TCRdb). Regarding the complete study: SARS-CoV-2 positivity had been established in the convalescent patients by nasal swab PCR, and mild disease was recorded in about 9 of these patients and severe disease in one. Control cultures received a CEFX viral epitope pool as the positive control, an HIV-1 Nef peptide pool as the negative control, or no peptide. Post-COVID blood samples were collected from convalescent patients a median of about 92 days after diagnosis, with a range of roughly 35 to 180 days. Culture stimuli were overlapping spike peptide pools from SARS-CoV-2 and from the common cold coronaviruses HCoV-NL63, HCoV-OC43 and HCoV-229E. The convalescent cohort included six males and four females, with two Hispanic individuals, seven Caucasians, two Asians and one multiracial person. Post-vaccine blood samples were taken a median of about 77 days after the second vaccine dose, with a range of roughly 14 to 241 days. Two doses of either the Pfizer-BioNTech BNT162b2 vaccine (n=8) or the Moderna mRNA-1273 vaccine (n=2) were administered to participants. The spike-specific CD4+ TCR repertoire was compared before and after mRNA vaccination in about nine COVID-19 convalescent patients and a handful of infection-naive healthy vaccine recipients.

Overall results and qualifications from the work: The study included relatively few convalescent patients and did not analyze early timepoints after natural infection. The median count of SARS-CoV-2-reactive clonotypes went up from around 23 after infection to approximately 40 after vaccination, although the change was not significant. In convalescent patients, a median around 90% of post-vaccine SARS-CoV-2-reactive clones were detected only after vaccination, suggesting vaccine-specific priming. Of the vaccine-specific clones found in convalescent patients, nearly all (304 of 307) were mono-reactive for SARS-CoV-2 spike instead of being cross-reactive with common cold coronaviruses.

Within its sample, this clonotype is medium-sized (0.01 to 0.1%). Its antigen has not been determined. Base qualities are not at hand, and no much larger clone is one base apart. In light of the paper, this sample's treatment or condition label describes: roughly 11-day PBMC culture with coronavirus spike peptide pools or control peptides (ViraFEST assay). The ViraFEST assay, used in the study, expanded antigen-specific T cells with peptide pools and then identified the expanded clonotypes through TCR sequencing. Positive SARS-CoV-2 PCR tests in the convalescent patients dated from March to December 2020, before Alpha, Beta and Delta variants emerged in the United States. Each well held around 1.9 million PBMCs cultured with roughly 10 ug/ml peptide pools in IMDM containing 5% human AB serum and approximately 10 IU/ml IL-2. Half of the culture medium was replaced with fresh IL-2-containing medium on days 3 and 7. CD4+ T cells were isolated after 10 days of culture through negative selection using the EasySep CD4+ T cell isolation kit. Ficoll-Paque Plus gradient centrifugation was used to isolate PBMCs from whole blood, and the isolated PBMCs were then either used fresh or cryopreserved at -140C. Triplicate wells were generally used for each culture condition.

The CDR3 runs 16 amino acids, cysteine and phenylalanine included. Left in the record is the CDR3 DNA by itself, 48 bases read in frame from the first base. V has 5 bases trimmed and J has 2 bases trimmed; junction bases matching no gene number 11. The CDR1 and CDR2 encoded by the germline V gene are MNHNS and SASEGT. The library was built by means of PCR. TCR sequencing of DNA from cultured CD4+ T cells used the Oncomine TCR Beta short-read assay at the Johns Hopkins FTIC core. The QIAamp micro DNA kit was used to extract genomic DNA from the cultured CD4+ T cells. Oncomine TCR Beta libraries from cultured CD4+ T cells were pooled using unique dual indexes and sequenced on an Illumina iSeq 100. The paper's data handling went like this. Non-productive sequences were removed, and CDR3s not starting with C, not ending with F or W, or shorter than 7 amino acids were discarded. Antigen-specific clonotypes were identified with the MANAFEST web application by comparing peptide-stimulated wells with reference and other culture wells. An FDR below 0.05, an odds ratio above 5, and a productive frequency above 0.1% in at least two of three replicate wells were required for clones to be considered positive. Clonotypes that were significantly expanded in both SARS-CoV-2 spike wells and at least one common cold coronavirus spike condition were defined as cross-reactive. CDR3 homology was assessed with Levenshtein distances (stringdist) and unrooted phylogenetic trees (ape) in R version 3.6.1. The public sequencing data were trimmed at Q25 with fastp and processed into clonotypes with MiXCR by TCRdb, which kept only in-frame beta chains. Each CDR3 protein gets just one entry, which takes the most common genes and DNA from the rows behind it. Here the V and J calls rest on TCRdb's processing, not on the authors' analysis. Across this sample there are some 15,000 distinct CDR3 sequences, with 35% to 40% seen only once. 12% of the sample rests with the top ten.

This receptor chain uses TRBV6-1 and TRBJ1-2, with 7 junctional bases fitting TRBD1. Input material: CD4+ T cells from blood, cultured in vitro. The sequence came from a human donor who had recovered from COVID-19. The CDR3 corresponds to CASSQPGDSVNYGYTF. The sequenced DNA is TGTGCCAGCAGTCAGCCCGGGGACAGCGTAAACTATGGCTACACCTTC.